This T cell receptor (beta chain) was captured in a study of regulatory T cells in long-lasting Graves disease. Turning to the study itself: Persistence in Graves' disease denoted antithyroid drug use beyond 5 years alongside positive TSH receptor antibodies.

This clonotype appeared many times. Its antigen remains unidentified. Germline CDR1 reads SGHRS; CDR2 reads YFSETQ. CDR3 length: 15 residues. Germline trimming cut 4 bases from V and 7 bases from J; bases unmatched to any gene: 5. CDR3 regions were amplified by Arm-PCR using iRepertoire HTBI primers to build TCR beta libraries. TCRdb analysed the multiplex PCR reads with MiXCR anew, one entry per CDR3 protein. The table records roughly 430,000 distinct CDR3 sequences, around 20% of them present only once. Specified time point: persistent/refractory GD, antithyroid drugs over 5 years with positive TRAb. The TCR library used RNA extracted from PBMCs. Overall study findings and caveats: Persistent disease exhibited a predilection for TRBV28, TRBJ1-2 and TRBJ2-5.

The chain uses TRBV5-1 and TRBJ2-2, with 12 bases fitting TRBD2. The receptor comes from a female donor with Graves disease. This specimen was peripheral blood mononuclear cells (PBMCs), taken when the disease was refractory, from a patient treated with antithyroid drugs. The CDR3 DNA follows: TGCGCCAGCAGCACCCGGACTAGCGGGGACGGGGAGCTGTTTTTT. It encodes CASSTRTSGDGELFF. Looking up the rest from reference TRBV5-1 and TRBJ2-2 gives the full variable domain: KAGVTQTPRYLIKTRGQQVTLSCSPISGHRSVSWYQQTPGQGLQFLFEYFSETQRNKGNFPGRFSGRQFSNSRSEMNVSTLELGDSALYLCASSTRTSGDGELFFGEGSRLTVL.